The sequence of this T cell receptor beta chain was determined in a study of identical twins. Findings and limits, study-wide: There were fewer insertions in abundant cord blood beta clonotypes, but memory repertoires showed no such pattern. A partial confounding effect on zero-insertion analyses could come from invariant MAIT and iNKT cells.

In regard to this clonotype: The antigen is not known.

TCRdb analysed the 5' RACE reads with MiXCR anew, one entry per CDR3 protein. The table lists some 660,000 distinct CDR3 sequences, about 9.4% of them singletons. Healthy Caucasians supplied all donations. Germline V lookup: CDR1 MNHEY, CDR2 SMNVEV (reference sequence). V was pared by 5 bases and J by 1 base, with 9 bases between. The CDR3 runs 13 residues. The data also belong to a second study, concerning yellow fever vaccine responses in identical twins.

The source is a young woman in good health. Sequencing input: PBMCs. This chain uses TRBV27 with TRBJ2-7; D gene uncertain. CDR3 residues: CASSHRRSYEQYF. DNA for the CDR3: TGTGCCAGCAGTCACCGGCGGTCCTACGAGCAGTACTTC.